This TCR beta chain was captured by sequencing in a study of blood T cells in healthy people across ages. After removal of 3 bases from V and 6 bases from J, the junction contained 20 bases not matched to a gene. The germline gives CDR1 DFQATT, CDR2 SNEGSKA (reference sequence). The CDR3 runs to 18 residues. Samples had at least 6.5 million PBMCs isolated from them. In this sample, this clonotype turned up once. The antigen remains unidentified. Sample-barcoded 5' priming and a J-beta primer mix drove a second PCR of roughly 7 to 11 cycles. MiXCR, applied by TCRdb to the 5' RACE reads, yields one record per CDR3 protein. The sample lists about 1.4 million distinct CDR3 sequences, roughly 60% seen once, with over 5% in the top ten. Study-level findings and limits: Roughly linear declines in TCR beta diversity per million T cells occurred with age.

The chain joins TRBV20-1 to TRBJ2-3, with 8 bases aligning to TRBD2. Material: blood. The sequence was obtained from a man in his late teens or twenties in good health. The CDR3: CSARDDLGPSGRKDTQYF. The CDR3 DNA sequence: TGCAGTGCTAGGGACGACCTTGGTCCCAGCGGGAGAAAGGATACGCAGTATTTT.